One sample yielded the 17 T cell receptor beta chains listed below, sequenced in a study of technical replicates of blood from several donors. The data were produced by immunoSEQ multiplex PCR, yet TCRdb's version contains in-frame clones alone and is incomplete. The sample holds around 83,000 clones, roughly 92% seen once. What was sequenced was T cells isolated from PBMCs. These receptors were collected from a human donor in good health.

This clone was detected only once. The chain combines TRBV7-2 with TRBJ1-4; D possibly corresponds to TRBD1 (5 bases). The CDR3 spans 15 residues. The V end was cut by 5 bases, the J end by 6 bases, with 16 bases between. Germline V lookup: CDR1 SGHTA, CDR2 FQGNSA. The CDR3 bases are TGTGCCAGCAGCCTCCGAGGTGGGGGGGATGAAAAACTGTTTTTT. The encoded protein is CASSLRGGGDEKLFF.

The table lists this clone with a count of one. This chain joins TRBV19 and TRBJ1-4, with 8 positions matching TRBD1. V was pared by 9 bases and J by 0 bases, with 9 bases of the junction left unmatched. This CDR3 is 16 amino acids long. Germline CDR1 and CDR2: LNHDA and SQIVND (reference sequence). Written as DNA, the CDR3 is TGTGCCAGCCGCCGGGACAGGTTCGCAACTAATGAAAAACTGTTTTTT. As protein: CASRRDRFATNEKLFF.

The CDR3 here is CASSQDTGGTEAFF. The DNA for the CDR3 is TGTGCCAGCAGCCAAGACACCGGGGGCACTGAAGCTTTCTTT. J is TRBJ1-1 and V is TRBV4-2, with D possibly being TRBD1 (5 bases). The CDR3 is 14 residues long. Germline V gene lookup returns CDR1 LGHNA and CDR2 YNFKEQ. With 0 bases removed from V and 4 bases from J, the gap between germline ends came to 9 bases.

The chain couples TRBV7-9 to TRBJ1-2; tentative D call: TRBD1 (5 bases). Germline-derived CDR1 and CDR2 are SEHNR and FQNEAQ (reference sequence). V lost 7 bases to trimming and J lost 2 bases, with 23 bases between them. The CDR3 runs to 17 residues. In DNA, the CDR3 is TGTGCCAGCACCGGAATGGCGGGGGAGGGAAAAAACTATGGCTACACCTTC. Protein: CASTGMAGEGKNYGYTF.

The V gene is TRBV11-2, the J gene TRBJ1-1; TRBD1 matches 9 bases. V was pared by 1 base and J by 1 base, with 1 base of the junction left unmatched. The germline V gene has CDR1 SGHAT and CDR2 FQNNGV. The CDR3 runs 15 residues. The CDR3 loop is CASSLVGQGNTEAFF. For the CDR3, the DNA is TGTGCCAGCAGCTTAGTGGGACAGGGGAACACTGAAGCTTTCTTT.

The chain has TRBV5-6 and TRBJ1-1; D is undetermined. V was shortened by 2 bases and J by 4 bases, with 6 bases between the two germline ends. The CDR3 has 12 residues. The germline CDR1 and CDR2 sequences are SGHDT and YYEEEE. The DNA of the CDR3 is TGTGCCAGCAGCTTCTCAGGCACTGAAGCTTTCTTT. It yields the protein CASSFSGTEAFF.

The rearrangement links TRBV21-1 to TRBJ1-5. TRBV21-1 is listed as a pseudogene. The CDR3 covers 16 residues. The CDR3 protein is CASSNLSVDGNQPQHF. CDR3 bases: TGTGCCAGCAGCAACCTATCGGTCGACGGGAATCAGCCCCAGCATTTT.

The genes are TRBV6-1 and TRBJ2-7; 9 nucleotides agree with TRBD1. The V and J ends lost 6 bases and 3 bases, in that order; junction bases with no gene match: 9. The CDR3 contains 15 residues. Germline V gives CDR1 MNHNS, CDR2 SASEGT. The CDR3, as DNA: TGTGCCAGCAGCCCAACAGGGGGCCATCTCTACGAGCAGTACTTC. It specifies CASSPTGGHLYEQYF.

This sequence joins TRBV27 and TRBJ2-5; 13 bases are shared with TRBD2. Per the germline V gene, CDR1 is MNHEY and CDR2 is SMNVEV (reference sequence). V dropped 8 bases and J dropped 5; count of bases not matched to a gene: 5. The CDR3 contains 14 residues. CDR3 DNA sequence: TGTGCCAGCCGACTAGCGGGGGGTCTGGAGACCCAGTACTTC. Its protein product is CASRLAGGLETQYF.

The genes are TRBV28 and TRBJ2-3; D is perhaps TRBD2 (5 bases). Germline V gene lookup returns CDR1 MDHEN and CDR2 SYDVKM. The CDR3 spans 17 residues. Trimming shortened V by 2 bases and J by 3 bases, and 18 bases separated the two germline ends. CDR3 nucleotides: TGTGCCAGCAGTTTAGGGTCTGGGAGCGGATGGACAGATACGCAGTATTTT. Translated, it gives CASSLGSGSGWTDTQYF. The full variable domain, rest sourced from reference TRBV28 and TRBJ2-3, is DVKVTQSSRYLVKRTGEKVFLECVQDMDHENMFWYRQDPGLGLRLIYFSYDVKMKEKGDIPEGYSVSREKKERFSLILESASTNQTSMYLCASSLGSGSGWTDTQYFGPGTRLTVL.

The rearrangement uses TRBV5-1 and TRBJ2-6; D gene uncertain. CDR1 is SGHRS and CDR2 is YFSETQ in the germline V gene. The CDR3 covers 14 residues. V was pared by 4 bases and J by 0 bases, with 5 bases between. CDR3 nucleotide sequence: TGCGCCAGCAGCCATCCCTCTGGGGCCAACGTCCTGACTTTC. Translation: CASSHPSGANVLTF.

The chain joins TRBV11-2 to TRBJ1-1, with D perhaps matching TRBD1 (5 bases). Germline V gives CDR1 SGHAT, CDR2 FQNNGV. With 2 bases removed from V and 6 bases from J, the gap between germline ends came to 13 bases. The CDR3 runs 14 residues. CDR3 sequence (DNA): TGTGCCAGCAGCTTACAGGGATCGGGCGCTGAAGCTTTCTTT. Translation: CASSLQGSGAEAFF.

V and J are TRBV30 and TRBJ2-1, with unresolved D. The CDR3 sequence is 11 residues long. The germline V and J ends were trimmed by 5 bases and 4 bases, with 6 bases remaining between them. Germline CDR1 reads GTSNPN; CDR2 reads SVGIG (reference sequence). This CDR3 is CAWSVYNEQFF. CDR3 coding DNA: TGTGCCTGGTCAGTGTACAATGAGCAGTTCTTC.

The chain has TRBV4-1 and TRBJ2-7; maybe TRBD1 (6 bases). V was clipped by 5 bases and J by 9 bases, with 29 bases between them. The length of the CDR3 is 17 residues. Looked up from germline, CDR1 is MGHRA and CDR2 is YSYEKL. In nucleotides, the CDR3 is TGCGCCAGCAGCGATTTCATTCGGACAGAACAACTACGAGGGCAGTACTTC. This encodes CASSDFIRTEQLRGQYF.

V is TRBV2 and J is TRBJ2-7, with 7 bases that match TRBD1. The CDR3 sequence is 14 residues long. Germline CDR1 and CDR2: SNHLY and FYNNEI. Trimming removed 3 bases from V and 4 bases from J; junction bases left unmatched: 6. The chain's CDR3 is CASSDRTGNYEQYF. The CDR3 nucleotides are TGTGCCAGCAGTGATAGGACAGGCAATTACGAGCAGTACTTC. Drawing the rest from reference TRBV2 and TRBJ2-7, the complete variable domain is EPEVTQTPSHQVTQMGQEVILRCVPISNHLYFYWYRQILGQKVEFLVSFYNNEISEKSEIFDDQFSVERPDGSNFTLKIRSTKLEDSAMYFCASSDRTGNYEQYFGPGTRLTVT.

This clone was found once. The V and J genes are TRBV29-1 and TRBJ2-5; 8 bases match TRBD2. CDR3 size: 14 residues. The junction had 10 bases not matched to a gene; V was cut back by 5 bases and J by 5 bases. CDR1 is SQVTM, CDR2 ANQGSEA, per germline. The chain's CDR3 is CSVRTSAGGETQYF. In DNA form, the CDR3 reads TGCAGCGTTCGGACCTCCGCGGGAGGTGAGACCCAGTACTTC.

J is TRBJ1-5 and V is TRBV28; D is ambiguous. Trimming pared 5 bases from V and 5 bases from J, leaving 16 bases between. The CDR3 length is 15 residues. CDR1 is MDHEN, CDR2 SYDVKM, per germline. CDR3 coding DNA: TGTGCCAGCAGTCCCCTCGGTGATAGTGATCAGCCCCAGCATTTT. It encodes CASSPLGDSDQPQHF.